The 29 T cell receptor beta chains below all came from one sample that was sequenced in a study of T cells in Graves' hyperthyroidism and ophthalmopathy (dated by TCRdb to the late 2010s). Library construction relied on multiplex PCR. TCRdb records Illumina HiSeq 2000 as the sequencer. The TCR beta CDR3 regions were amplified from the RNA transcripts. For the first round of RT-PCR on the TCR CDR3, the HTBI primer set was used together with the Qiagen OneStep RT-PCR kit. The raw public reads went through TCRdb reprocessing: fastp at Q25, MiXCR clone calling, in-frame beta chains kept. All rows with the same CDR3 protein become a single entry with the most common DNA and genes. For this sample the table gives around 360,000 distinct CDR3 sequences, of which roughly 15% were detected only once. The ten largest clones add up to about 21% of the sample. Source material: blood. These receptors were obtained from a woman aged 55-69 years with Graves' ophthalmopathy.

This clonotype came up many times. This may be a read error, as it is one base from a much larger clone. V and J are TRBV2 and TRBJ2-7; weak D call: TRBD1 (5 bases). Trimming cost V 0 bases and J 3 bases, with 12 bases left between them. The CDR3 extends over 15 amino acids. CDR1 SNHLY and CDR2 FYNNEI come from the germline V gene. CDR3 in amino acids: CASSEAWAGNYEQYF. The DNA of the CDR3 is TGTGCCAGCAGTGAAGCTTGGGCAGGGAACTACGAGCAGTACTTC. The full variable domain, with the rest looked up from reference TRBV2 and TRBJ2-7, is EPEVTQTPSHQVTQMGQEVILRCVPISNHLYFYWYRQILGQKVEFLVSFYNNEISEKSEIFDDQFSVERPDGSNFTLKIRSTKLEDSAMYFCASSEAWAGNYEQYFGPGTRLTVT.

In its sample, this clonotype was seen a few times. The chain uses TRBV29-1 and TRBJ1-1; D is possibly TRBD1 (6 bases). The CDR3 sequence is 13 residues long. CDR1 and CDR2 from the germline V gene are SQVTM and ANQGSEA. Trimming took off 0 bases at V and 5 bases at J, with 10 bases between the two ends. CDR3 DNA: TGCAGCGTTGAAGAGGGGGGGGCTACTGAAGCTTTCTTT. Protein sequence: CSVEEGGATEAFF.

This clonotype came up a few times. The chain recombines TRBV6-2 or TRBV6-3 with TRBJ1-2; D is uncertain. V dropped 6 bases and J dropped 4 bases, with 12 bases sitting between them. This CDR3 region has 13 residues. Germline loops: CDR1 MNHEY, CDR2 SVGEGT. The CDR3 here is CASSPRAGYGYTF. CDR3 sequence (DNA): TGTGCCAGCAGCCCTCGGGCGGGCTATGGCTACACCTTC.

This clonotype was seen only a few times. The chain recombines TRBV15 with TRBJ1-1; D not resolved. V lost 3 bases and J lost 7, with 6 bases in between. CDR1 is LNHNV, CDR2 YYDKDF, per germline (reference sequence). This CDR3 contains 11 residues. CDR3 coding DNA: TGTGCCACCAGCAGCCCGAGTGAAGCTTTCTTT. The encoded protein is CATSSPSEAFF.

This clonotype occurred a few times. A much larger clone differs from this one at a single base, so this may be a read error. The chain uses TRBV28 and TRBJ1-1; tentatively, D is TRBD1 (6 bases). Germline-derived CDR1 and CDR2 are MDHEN and SYDVKM. The CDR3 has 15 residues. CDR3 loop: CASSLLWVGGTEALF. CDR3 DNA: TGTGCCAGCAGTTTATTGTGGGTTGGGGGCACTGAAGCTCTCTTT. Together with reference TRBV28 and TRBJ1-1, the CDR3 gives the full variable domain: DVKVTQSSRYLVKRTGEKVFLECVQDMDHENMFWYRQDPGLGLRLIYFSYDVKMKEKGDIPEGYSVSREKKERFSLILESASTNQTSMYLCASSLLWVGGTEALFGQGTRLTVV.

This clonotype was recorded at least ten times. The CDR3 DNA reads TGCAGTGCTAGAGAGGCAGGGGCCACCTACGAGCAGTACTTC. Protein product: CSAREAGATYEQYF. The V and J genes are TRBV20-1 and TRBJ2-7; D might be TRBD1 (6 bases). Germline V gene sequence: CDR1 DFQATT, CDR2 SNEGSKA (reference sequence). There are 14 residues in the CDR3. With 0 bases removed from V and 2 bases from J, the gap between germline ends came to 11 bases.

The chain has TRBV19 and TRBJ1-5; D not certain. Trimming left V 9 bases short and J 1 base short, with 13 bases between. CDR3 length equals 14 residues. Per germline, CDR1 LNHDA and CDR2 SQIVND (reference sequence). The CDR3: CARNSSSSNQPQHF. DNA for the CDR3: TGTGCCAGGAATTCATCCTCGAGCAATCAGCCCCAGCATTTT.

In its sample, this clonotype was seen many times. The V gene is TRBV28, the J gene TRBJ2-3, with 7 bases that match TRBD2. The CDR3 covers 14 residues. Germline loops: CDR1 MDHEN, CDR2 SYDVKM. V gave up 7 bases and J gave up 4 bases; unmatched junction bases: 8. The CDR3 DNA follows: TGTGCCAGCATCCTGGGGGGGGTTTCAGATACGCAGTATTTT. Its protein product is CASILGGVSDTQYF.

This clonotype was seen repeatedly, ten times or more. V and J are TRBV6-5 and TRBJ2-7; D perhaps matches TRBD2 (6 bases). The CDR3 runs to 15 residues. CDR1 is MNHEY, CDR2 SVGAGI, per germline. Trimming shortened V by 0 bases and J by 5 bases, and 14 bases separated the two germline ends. This chain's CDR3 is CASSYSRTTSHEQYF. The CDR3 bases are TGTGCCAGCAGTTACTCGAGGACTACCTCTCACGAGCAGTACTTC.

This clonotype has a count of ten or more. The chain uses TRBV9 and TRBJ2-1, with D perhaps assigned TRBD1 or TRBD2 (6 bases each). V lost 0 bases and J lost 10, with 14 bases in between. Germline CDR1 reads SGDLS; CDR2 reads YYNGEE. There are 14 residues in the CDR3. CDR3 in DNA: TGTGCCAGCAGCGTAGGGCCGGGGGCAAGGGAGCAGTTCTTC. It encodes CASSVGPGAREQFF.

This clonotype has at least ten counts. The chain has TRBV27 and TRBJ2-5; 7 bases match TRBD2. Trimming cost V 0 bases and J 5 bases; bases outside gene matches: 6. The germline V gene encodes CDR1 MNHEY and CDR2 SMNVEV (reference sequence). This CDR3 has 15 residues. Written as DNA, the CDR3 is TGTGCCAGCAGTTTATCACGGGGGAGGGCGGAGACCCAGTACTTC. It translates to CASSLSRGRAETQYF.

This clonotype was picked up many times. The chain couples TRBV20-1 to TRBJ2-1, with 9 nucleotides matching TRBD1. Germline V gives CDR1 DFQATT, CDR2 SNEGSKA (reference sequence). After removal of 6 bases from V and 7 bases from J, the junction contained 7 bases not matched to a gene. The length of the CDR3 is 13 residues. CDR3 loop: CSAPGQGINEQFF. DNA for the CDR3: TGCAGTGCCCCGGGACAGGGTATTAATGAGCAGTTCTTC.

There are many counts of this clonotype. This chain links TRBV20-1 with TRBJ1-2, with 7 bases identical to TRBD1. CDR3 length: 12 residues. V trimming: 6 bases; J trimming: 4 bases; junction bases outside the gene matches: 5. Per the germline V gene, CDR1 is DFQATT and CDR2 is SNEGSKA (reference sequence). The CDR3 protein is CSATTGAYGYTF. The CDR3 DNA reads TGCAGTGCCACAACAGGGGCCTATGGCTACACCTTC.

The chain has TRBV29-1 and TRBJ2-3; 11 bases align to TRBD2. The CDR3 is made up of 17 amino acids. Germline V lookup: CDR1 SQVTM, CDR2 ANQGSEA. The junction had 10 bases not matched to a gene; V was cut back by 4 bases and J by 1 base. The CDR3 DNA is TGCAGCGTTGGGGGGACTAGCGGAAGAGGGGGCACAGATACGCAGTATTTT. This gives the protein CSVGGTSGRGGTDTQYF.

The V call is TRBV20-1, the J call TRBJ2-5; D perhaps matches TRBD2 (6 bases). The CDR3 sequence is 14 residues long. Looked up from germline, CDR1 is DFQATT and CDR2 is SNEGSKA (reference sequence). V was clipped by 0 bases and J by 1 base, with 9 bases between them. Written as DNA, the CDR3 is TGCAGTGCTAGAGATAGGGACTTCCAAGAGACCCAGTACTTC. Translation gives CSARDRDFQETQYF.

There are many counts of this clonotype. V and J are TRBV10-3 and TRBJ1-5; the match to TRBD1 covers 7 bases. The CDR3 is made up of 14 amino acids. V lost 6 bases and J lost 3; bases outside the gene matches: 5. Germline loops: CDR1 ENHRY, CDR2 SYGVKD. The CDR3 spells CAISAQGSNQPQHF. Here the CDR3 DNA reads TGTGCCATCAGCGCACAGGGGTCCAATCAGCCCCAGCATTTT.

To note about this clonotype: This may be a read error: a much more frequent sequence differs by one nucleotide. This chain joins TRBV3-1 and TRBJ1-4, with D perhaps TRBD1 (5 bases). This CDR3 contains 14 residues. Germline lookup yields CDR1 LGHDT and CDR2 YNNKEL (reference sequence). The CDR3 loop is CVSSLGGANEKLFF. The CDR3 nucleotides read TGTGTCAGCAGCCTCGGGGGGGCTAATGAAAAACTGTTTTTT.

This clonotype showed up many times. The chain combines TRBV7-9 with TRBJ2-1; 11 positions agree with TRBD2. Trimming cost V 3 bases and J 8 bases; bases outside gene matches: 6. The CDR3 consists of 15 residues. Germline CDR1 is SEHNR and CDR2 is FQNEAQ (reference sequence). The CDR3 is CASSFPTSGSDEQFF. The CDR3 DNA is TGTGCCAGCAGCTTTCCAACTAGCGGGAGCGATGAGCAGTTCTTC.

This clonotype was detected ten times or more. The J gene is TRBJ2-5, the V gene TRBV5-1, with TRBD2 matching over 8 bases. The CDR3 sequence is 15 residues long. V was clipped by 5 bases and J by 2 bases; unmatched bases: 8. Germline V gene lookup returns CDR1 SGHRS and CDR2 YFSETQ. DNA for the CDR3: TGCGCCAGCAGAGCCGATAGCGGGAATCAAGAGACCCAGTACTTC. It codes for CASRADSGNQETQYF.

V is TRBV3-1 and J is TRBJ2-1; 15 positions match TRBD2. V was pared by 4 bases and J by 0 bases, with 10 bases of the junction left unmatched. Germline CDR1 reads LGHDT; CDR2 reads YNNKEL (reference sequence). The CDR3 is made up of 20 amino acids. For the CDR3, the DNA is TGTGCCAGCAGCCCTCGGGGACTAGCGGGAGGTATCAGCTCCTACAATGAGCAGTTCTTC. The encoded protein is CASSPRGLAGGISSYNEQFF.

The chain joins TRBV9 to TRBJ2-5, with 14 bases aligning to TRBD2. Germline lookup yields CDR1 SGDLS and CDR2 YYNGEE. The ends lost 3 bases at V and 5 bases at J; junction bases unmatched: 3. The CDR3 is 15 amino acids. For the CDR3, the DNA is TGTGCCAGCAGCGCCGGGACTAGCGGGAGTGAGACCCAGTACTTC. Protein product: CASSAGTSGSETQYF.

The DNA of the CDR3 is TGTGCCTGGAGTTCTAAGCGGGTGTCCTACGAGCAGTACTTC. Translated: CAWSSKRVSYEQYF. This rearrangement joins TRBV30 to TRBJ2-7, with D perhaps matching TRBD2 (6 bases). Germline V gene data show CDR1 as GTSNPN and CDR2 as SVGIG (reference sequence). This CDR3 comprises 14 residues. V lost 2 bases and J 1 base, leaving 12 bases between the germline ends.

Ten or more counts support this clonotype. The chain links TRBV24-1 to TRBJ2-5; D is ambiguous. The V end was cut by 0 bases, the J end by 7 bases, with 2 bases between. This CDR3 has 11 amino acids. Per germline, CDR1 KGHDR and CDR2 SFDVKD. The CDR3 region is CATSDLWTQYF. The DNA for the CDR3 is TGTGCCACCAGTGATTTGTGGACCCAGTACTTC.

The J gene is TRBJ1-5, the V gene TRBV7-8; D uncertain. Trimming shortened V by 5 bases and J by 0 bases, and 14 bases separated the two germline ends. Germline V gives CDR1 SGHVS, CDR2 FQNEAQ. This CDR3 has 16 residues. CDR3 region: CASSASRVNSNQPQHF. The CDR3 DNA follows: TGTGCCAGCAGCGCTTCCCGGGTGAATAGCAATCAGCCCCAGCATTTT.

This clonotype was counted between two and nine times. This chain connects TRBV19 to TRBJ1-5; D ambiguous. Germline values: CDR1 LNHDA, CDR2 SQIVND (reference sequence). Trimming removed 1 base from V and 2 bases from J, with 12 bases in between. This CDR3 contains 16 residues. CDR3 nucleotides: TGTGCCAGTAGTATAGCCCGCCCCCCGGGCAATCAGCCCCAGCATTTT. As protein: CASSIARPPGNQPQHF.

This clonotype has at least ten counts. The chain is built from TRBV28 and TRBJ2-5; TRBD2 might be the D (6 bases). V lost 2 bases, J lost 1 base, and 11 bases lay in between. The germline gives CDR1 MDHEN, CDR2 SYDVKM. The CDR3 loop spans 15 amino acids. The CDR3 DNA is TGTGCCAGCAGTTTACCGGGGGACCTCCAAGAGACCCAGTACTTC. Translated: CASSLPGDLQETQYF. Filled out from reference TRBV28 and TRBJ2-5, the complete variable domain reads DVKVTQSSRYLVKRTGEKVFLECVQDMDHENMFWYRQDPGLGLRLIYFSYDVKMKEKGDIPEGYSVSREKKERFSLILESASTNQTSMYLCASSLPGDLQETQYFGPGTRLLVL.

This clonotype showed up many times. The CDR3 loop reads CASSPLLGQGSYEQYF. CDR3 coding DNA: TGTGCCAGCAGTCCCTTATTGGGACAGGGCTCCTACGAGCAGTACTTC. The genes are TRBV2 and TRBJ2-7; 9 nucleotides match TRBD1. Germline assignment: CDR1 SNHLY and CDR2 FYNNEI. This CDR3 contains 16 residues. Germline trimming cut 5 bases from V and 0 bases from J; bases unmatched to any gene: 8. The full variable domain, in which reference TRBV2 and TRBJ2-7 provide the parts outside the CDR3, is EPEVTQTPSHQVTQMGQEVILRCVPISNHLYFYWYRQILGQKVEFLVSFYNNEISEKSEIFDDQFSVERPDGSNFTLKIRSTKLEDSAMYFCASSPLLGQGSYEQYFGPGTRLTVT.

This clonotype was found many times. This rearrangement joins TRBV28 to TRBJ2-1; 9 bases line up with TRBD1. The CDR3 covers 14 residues. Germline V gene lookup returns CDR1 MDHEN and CDR2 SYDVKM. Germline trimming cut 6 bases from V and 7 bases from J; bases unmatched to any gene: 7. CDR3 amino acids: CASRPGTGRNEQFF. Here the CDR3 DNA reads TGTGCCAGCAGACCTGGGACAGGGAGGAATGAGCAGTTCTTC.

The chain links TRBV4-1 to TRBJ2-3; no clear D. Trimming left V 0 bases short and J 1 base short, with 5 bases between. Germline V lookup: CDR1 MGHRA, CDR2 YSYEKL. The CDR3 is 14 amino acids. CDR3: CASSQDSRTDTQYF. CDR3 DNA: TGCGCCAGCAGCCAAGATAGCCGCACAGATACGCAGTATTTT.